This T cell receptor beta chain was recorded in a study of a mutant IDH1 vaccine in newly diagnosed glioma. Study-wide background: First vaccine doses came 4-6 weeks after radiotherapy alone, or with temozolomide cycles. The sex distribution of treated patients was about 62% male and about 38% female, with a mean age of around 43 years. V12 corresponded to week 35 and V13 to week 47. Study-wide findings and caveats: Pseudoprogression appeared independent of alterations in top peripheral clonotypes.

Germline-derived CDR1 and CDR2 are SGHKS and YYEKEE (reference sequence). V shed 6 bases and J shed 5 bases, with 18 bases lying between them. CDR3 length: 15 amino acids. Time point specified: week 47, end of study. Doses consisted of 300 ug of mutant IDH1 20-mer peptide each, paired with topical imiquimod. In regard to this clone: The antigen is unknown.

Repertoires were generated with immunoSEQ multiplex PCR, while TCRdb's copy carries only in-frame clones and drops some. The table records around 94,000 clones, roughly 91% of them present only once. The chain has TRBV5-5 and TRBJ1-5; D is undetermined. The specimen was PBMCs, collected from a glioma patient whose treatment included an IDH1 peptide vaccine. This clonotype originated in a woman in her forties or fifties with glioma. This CDR3 is CASTEGVEPYQPQHF. DNA of the CDR3: TGTGCCAGCACCGAAGGAGTGGAGCCCTATCAGCCCCAGCATTTT.